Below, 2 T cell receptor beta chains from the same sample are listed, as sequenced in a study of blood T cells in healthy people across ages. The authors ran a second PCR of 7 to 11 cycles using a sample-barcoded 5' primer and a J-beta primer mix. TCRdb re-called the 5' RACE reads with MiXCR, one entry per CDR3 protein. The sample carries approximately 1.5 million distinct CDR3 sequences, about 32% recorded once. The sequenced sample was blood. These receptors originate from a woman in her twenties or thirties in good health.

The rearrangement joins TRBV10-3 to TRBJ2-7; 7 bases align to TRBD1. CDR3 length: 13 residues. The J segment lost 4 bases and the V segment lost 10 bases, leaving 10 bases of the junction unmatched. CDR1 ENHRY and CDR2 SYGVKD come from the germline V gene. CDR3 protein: CATGTAEVYEQYF. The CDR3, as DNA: TGTGCCACTGGGACAGCCGAAGTTTACGAGCAGTACTTC.

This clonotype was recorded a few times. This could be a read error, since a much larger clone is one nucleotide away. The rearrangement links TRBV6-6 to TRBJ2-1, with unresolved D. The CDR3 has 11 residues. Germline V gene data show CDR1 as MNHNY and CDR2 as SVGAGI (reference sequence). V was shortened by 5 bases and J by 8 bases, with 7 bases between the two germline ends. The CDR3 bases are TGTGCCAGCAGTCGGAGTGATGAGCAGTTCTTC. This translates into CASSRSDEQFF.